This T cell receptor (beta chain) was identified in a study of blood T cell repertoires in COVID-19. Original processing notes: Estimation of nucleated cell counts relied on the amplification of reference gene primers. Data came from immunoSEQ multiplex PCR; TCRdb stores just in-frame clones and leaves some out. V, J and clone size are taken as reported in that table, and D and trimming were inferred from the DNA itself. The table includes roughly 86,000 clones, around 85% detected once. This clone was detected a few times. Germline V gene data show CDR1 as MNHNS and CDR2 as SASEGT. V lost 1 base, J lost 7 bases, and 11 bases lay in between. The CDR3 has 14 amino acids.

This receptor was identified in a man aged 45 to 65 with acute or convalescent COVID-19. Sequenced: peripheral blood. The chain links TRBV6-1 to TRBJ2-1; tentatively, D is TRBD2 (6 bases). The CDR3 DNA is TGTGCCAGCAGTGAAGGGCGGGATGGAAATGAGCAGTTCTTC. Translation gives CASSEGRDGNEQFF.